Reported below is one T cell receptor (beta chain). Its target is not known. 5'RACE template switching built TCR beta cDNA with unique molecular identifiers. From its re-call of the 5' RACE reads, TCRdb lists each CDR3 protein once, without DNA. The sample includes about 150,000 distinct CDR3 sequences. This CDR3 comprises 15 residues. The entry originates in a study of T cells expressing NK-cell markers. Study summary: Sorted T-cell subsets CD3+CD56+NKG2C+, CD3+CD56+NKG2C- and CD3+CD56-NKG2C+ were TCR beta-sequenced. Seven HCMV-seropositive donors and one seronegative donor made up the eight sequenced donors.

Findings of the study overall: The leading position in the CD3+CD56-NKG2C+ fraction of a handful of donors also went to these clonotypes.

The chain links TRBV12-3 or TRBV12-4 to TRBJ2-2. This receptor was taken from a woman in her forties or fifties in good health. Sequencing used blood T cells: a sorted CD56 or NKG2C T cell subset, CD4+ or CD8+ T cells, or bulk PBMC T cells (not recorded which). This chain's CDR3 is CASSPGVRNTGELFF.